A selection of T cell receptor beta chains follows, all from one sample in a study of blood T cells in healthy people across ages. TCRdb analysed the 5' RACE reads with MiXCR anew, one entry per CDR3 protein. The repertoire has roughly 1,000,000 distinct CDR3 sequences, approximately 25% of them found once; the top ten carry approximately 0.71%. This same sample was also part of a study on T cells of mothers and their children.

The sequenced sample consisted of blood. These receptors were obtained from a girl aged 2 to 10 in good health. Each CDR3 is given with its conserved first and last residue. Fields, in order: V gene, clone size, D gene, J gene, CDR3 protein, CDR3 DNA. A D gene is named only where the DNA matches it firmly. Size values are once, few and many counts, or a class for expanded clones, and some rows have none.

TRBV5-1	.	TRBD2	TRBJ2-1	CASSSTSGANEQFF	TGCGCCAGCAGCTCTACTAGCGGGGCTAATGAGCAGTTCTTC
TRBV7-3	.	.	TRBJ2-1	CASGALIDGEQFF	TGTGCCAGCGGGGCCCTGATCGACGGTGAGCAGTTCTTC
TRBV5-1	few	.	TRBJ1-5	CASSLEGSDNQPQHF	TGCGCCAGCAGCTTGGAGGGTTCGGATAATCAGCCCCAGCATTTT
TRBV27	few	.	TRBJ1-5	CASSVQGFGQPQHF	TGTGCCAGCAGTGTACAGGGCTTTGGGCAGCCCCAGCATTTT
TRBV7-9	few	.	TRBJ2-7	CASGMSSYEQYF	TGTGCCAGCGGCATGAGCTCCTACGAGCAGTACTTC
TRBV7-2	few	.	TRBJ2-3	CASSLVRGTDTQYF	TGTGCCAGCAGCTTAGTGCGGGGCACAGATACGCAGTATTTT
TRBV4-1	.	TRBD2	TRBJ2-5	CASSQPGGPGETQYF	TGCGCCAGCAGCCAACCGGGAGGGCCTGGGGAGACCCAGTACTTC
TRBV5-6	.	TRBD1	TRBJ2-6	CASSWVDRGSGANVLTF	TGTGCCAGCAGCTGGGTGGACAGGGGGTCTGGGGCCAACGTCCTGACTTTC
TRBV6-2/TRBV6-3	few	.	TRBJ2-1	CASSYEGYNEQFF	TGTGCCAGCAGTTATGAGGGTTACAATGAGCAGTTCTTC
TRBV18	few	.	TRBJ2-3	CASFALRVLDTQYF	TGTGCCAGCTTTGCCCTTCGCGTTCTGGATACGCAGTATTTT
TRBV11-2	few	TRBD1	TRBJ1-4	CASSSPGQLFATNEKLFF	TGTGCCAGCAGTTCGCCGGGACAGTTATTTGCAACTAATGAAAAACTGTTTTTT
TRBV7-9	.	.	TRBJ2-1	CAREGGTYNEQFF	TGTGCCAGAGAGGGGGGAACCTACAATGAGCAGTTCTTC
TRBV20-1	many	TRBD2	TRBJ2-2	CSARDRPSGLTGELFF	TGCAGTGCTAGAGATAGGCCTAGCGGGTTGACCGGGGAGCTGTTTTTT
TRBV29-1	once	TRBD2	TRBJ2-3	CSLWTSGSTDTQYF	TGCAGCCTTTGGACTAGCGGATCGACAGATACGCAGTATTTT
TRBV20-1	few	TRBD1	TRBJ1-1	CSARGDRWNTEAFF	TGCAGTGCTAGAGGGGACAGGTGGAACACTGAAGCTTTCTTT
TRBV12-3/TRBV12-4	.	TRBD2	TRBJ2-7	CASSVSGGAEQYF	TGTGCCAGCAGTGTTAGCGGGGGGGCCGAGCAGTACTTC
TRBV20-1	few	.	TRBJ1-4	CSAEPRDSREKLFF	TGCAGTGCTGAACCACGCGATAGTCGGGAAAAACTGTTTTTT
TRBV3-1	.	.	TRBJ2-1	CASSQEAPEEQFF	TGTGCCAGCAGCCAAGAGGCGCCAGAGGAGCAGTTCTTC
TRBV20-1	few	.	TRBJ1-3	CSVLGLSGNTIYF	TGCAGTGTATTAGGTCTCTCTGGAAACACCATATATTTT
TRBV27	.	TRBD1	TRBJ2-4	CASTWDSSAQNIQYF	TGTGCCAGCACCTGGGACAGCTCAGCCCAAAACATTCAGTACTTC
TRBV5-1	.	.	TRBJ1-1	CASSLQSSVDTEAFF	TGCGCCAGCAGCTTGCAATCATCAGTTGACACTGAAGCTTTCTTT
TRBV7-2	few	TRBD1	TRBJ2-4	CASSYRQGLDKNIQYF	TGTGCCAGCAGCTATCGACAGGGCTTAGACAAAAACATTCAGTACTTC
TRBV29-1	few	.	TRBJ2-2	CSVEVSGELFF	TGCAGCGTTGAGGTGTCCGGGGAGCTGTTTTTT
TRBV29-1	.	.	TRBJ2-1	CSVHAGAIRSYNEQFF	TGCAGCGTCCACGCTGGGGCTATTCGGTCCTACAATGAGCAGTTCTTC